The clone carrying this TCR beta chain was seen ten or more times. Its cognate antigen is unknown. This sample was included in a study of early T cells in non-severe SARS-CoV-2 infection. At the level of the study: Sequencing used unsorted whole-blood bulk RNA, so chains lack pairing.

The CDR3 has 15 residues. V lost 3 bases and J lost 3, with 15 bases in between. CDR1 is SGDLS, CDR2 YYNGEE, per germline. Molecules of cDNA were individually given unique molecular identifiers that were attached to them. TCRdb reanalysed the 5' RACE reads using MiXCR and keeps one entry per CDR3 protein. Of more than 50,000 distinct CDR3 sequences detected, around 5.6% appear once; the ten largest clones hold almost 7%. Study-level findings and limits: Lookups in VDJdb leaned toward anti-spike CD8 responses and missed private and CD4 specificities.

The TCR was taken from an adult who was a healthcare worker with PCR-confirmed SARS-CoV-2 infection or an uninfected control (not recorded which). Sequenced sample: whole blood. The chain combines TRBV9 with TRBJ2-5; D is unresolved. The CDR3 sequence: CASSANPDEKETQYF. The CDR3 region has the DNA TGTGCCAGCAGCGCCAACCCGGACGAGAAAGAGACCCAGTACTTC. Filled out from reference TRBV9 and TRBJ2-5, the complete variable domain reads DSGVTQTPKHLITATGQRVTLRCSPRSGDLSVYWYQQSLDQGLQFLIQYYNGEERAKGNILERFSAQQFPDLHSELNLSSLELGDSALYFCASSANPDEKETQYFGPGTRLLVL.